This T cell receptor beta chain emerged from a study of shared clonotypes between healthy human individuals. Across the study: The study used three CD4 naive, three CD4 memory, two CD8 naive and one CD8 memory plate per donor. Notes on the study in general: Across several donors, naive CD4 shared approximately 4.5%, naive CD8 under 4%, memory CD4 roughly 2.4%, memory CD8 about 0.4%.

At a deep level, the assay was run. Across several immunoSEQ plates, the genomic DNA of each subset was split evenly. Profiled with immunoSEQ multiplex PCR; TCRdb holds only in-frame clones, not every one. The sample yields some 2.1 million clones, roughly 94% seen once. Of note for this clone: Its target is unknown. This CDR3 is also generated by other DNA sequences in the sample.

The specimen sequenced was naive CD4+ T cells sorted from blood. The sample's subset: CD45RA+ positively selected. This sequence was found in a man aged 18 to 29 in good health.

CDR3 sequence (DNA): TGTGCCTGGAGTGGGGGGGATAGCAATCAGCCCCAGCATTTT. It codes for CAWSGGDSNQPQHF. The J gene is TRBJ1-5, the V gene TRBV30; perhaps TRBD1 as D (5 bases). The germline V and J ends were trimmed by 1 base and 0 bases, with 7 bases remaining between them. Germline CDR1 GTSNPN, CDR2 SVGIG (reference sequence). CDR3 length equals 14 residues.